What follows are 15 T cell receptor beta chains derived from one specimen sequenced in a study of regulatory T cells in long-lasting Graves disease. Assembly of TCR beta libraries relied on iRepertoire HTBI primers together with Arm-PCR of CDR3 regions. Using its own MiXCR run on the multiplex PCR reads, TCRdb lists one record per CDR3 protein. In the table there are some 450,000 distinct CDR3 sequences, around 20% of which are singletons. Time point defined: persistent/refractory GD, antithyroid drugs over 5 years with positive TRAb. PBMC RNA was the source of the TCR library. The input for sequencing was peripheral blood mononuclear cells (PBMCs), taken when the disease was refractory, from a patient treated with antithyroid drugs. The receptor source for this set is a female donor with Graves disease.

This clonotype was seen only a few times. J is TRBJ1-1 and V is TRBV19; D is perhaps TRBD1 (5 bases). From germline, CDR1 is LNHDA and CDR2 SQIVND (reference sequence). V shed 5 bases and J shed 5 bases, with 15 bases lying between them. This CDR3 is built from 14 residues. CDR3 nucleotide sequence: TGTGCCAGTAGTGTCGTGGGGCCGGGGACTGAAGCTTTCTTT. Encoded protein: CASSVVGPGTEAFF. Using reference TRBV19 and TRBJ1-1 for the parts outside the CDR3, the full variable domain is DGGITQSPKYLFRKEGQNVTLSCEQNLNHDAMYWYRQDPGQGLRLIYYSQIVNDFQKGDIAEGYSVSREKKESFPLTVTSAQKNPTAFYLCASSVVGPGTEAFFGQGTRLTVV.

This clonotype was detected ten times or more. This chain uses TRBV6-1 with TRBJ2-2; 8 bases are a match to TRBD1. Germline V CDR1 and CDR2: MNHNS, SASEGT. CDR3 length: 19 residues. Germline trimming cut 6 bases from V and 4 bases from J; bases unmatched to any gene: 19. The DNA for the CDR3 is TGTGCCAGCAGATCGACAGGGGAAGCGAAGAAGTGGCGCACCGGGGAGCTGTTTTTT. Protein sequence: CASRSTGEAKKWRTGELFF.

This chain connects TRBV10-3 to TRBJ1-2, with 7 nucleotides matching TRBD1. V lost 0 bases to trimming and J lost 5 bases; unmatched junction nucleotides: 6. Per the germline V gene, CDR1 is ENHRY and CDR2 is SYGVKD. This CDR3 region has 15 residues. The CDR3: CAISESRQGGYGYTF. Written as DNA, the CDR3 is TGTGCCATCAGTGAGTCGAGACAGGGAGGTTATGGCTACACCTTC.

This clonotype was counted a few times. The chain carries TRBV2 and TRBJ2-5; TRBD1 aligns across 11 bases. The CDR3 length is 15 residues. Looked up from germline, CDR1 is SNHLY and CDR2 is FYNNEI. J was trimmed by 5 bases and V by 6 bases; bases with no gene match: 8. CDR3 coding DNA: TGTGCCAGCAGCTCCGGGACAGGGGGTGGCGAGACCCAGTACTTC. Its protein is CASSSGTGGGETQYF.

The rearrangement links TRBV7-9 to TRBJ2-7; unclear D gene. Germline V lookup: CDR1 SEHNR, CDR2 FQNEAQ (reference sequence). This CDR3 comprises 15 residues. V lost 7 bases to trimming and J lost 2 bases, with 18 bases between them. CDR3 sequence: CASTSSELDPYEQYF. CDR3 bases: TGTGCCAGCACCTCCTCCGAGCTGGATCCCTACGAGCAGTACTTC.

In its sample, this clonotype was seen many times. The V and J genes are TRBV28 and TRBJ1-5, with D tentatively TRBD1 (5 bases). Trimming left V 0 bases short and J 8 bases short, with 20 bases between. This CDR3 comprises 17 residues. The germline V gene encodes CDR1 MDHEN and CDR2 SYDVKM. CDR3 DNA: TGTGCCAGCAGTTTATGGGCAGGTGGGGGGAGGGCGGAGCCCCAGCATTTT. Protein: CASSLWAGGGRAEPQHF.

The chain joins TRBV6-2 or TRBV6-3 to TRBJ1-1; perhaps TRBD1 as D (5 bases). This CDR3 contains 12 residues. Germline-derived CDR1 and CDR2 are MNHEY and SVGEGT. V lost 7 bases and J 3 bases, leaving 9 bases between the germline ends. CDR3 sequence reads: CASIAGHTEAFF. In DNA, the CDR3 is TGTGCCAGCATAGCAGGGCACACTGAAGCTTTCTTT.

The sample holds many counts of this clonotype. V is TRBV12-3 or TRBV12-4 and J is TRBJ2-7, with 8 bases matching TRBD1. The CDR3 is made up of 12 amino acids. V lost 6 bases to trimming and J lost 3 bases; unmatched junction nucleotides: 1. The CDR3: CASSTGGYEQYF. The CDR3 DNA follows: TGTGCCAGCAGCACAGGGGGCTACGAGCAGTACTTC.

The chain couples TRBV18 to TRBJ1-2, with TRBD1 identical over 9 bases. This CDR3 comprises 17 residues. The J segment lost 8 bases and the V segment lost 4 bases, leaving 17 bases of the junction unmatched. Germline CDR1 and CDR2: KGHSH and LQKENI. The CDR3 loop reads CASSLQEDRQGVKGYTF. CDR3 nucleotides: TGTGCCAGCTCACTGCAAGAAGACAGACAGGGGGTTAAAGGCTACACCTTC.

This clonotype turned up a few times. This CDR3 reads CASSYWQGNWDTEAFF. CDR3 in DNA: TGTGCCAGCAGTTACTGGCAAGGGAATTGGGACACTGAAGCTTTCTTT. V gene TRBV6-5 combines with J gene TRBJ1-1, with D uncertain. From germline, CDR1 is MNHEY and CDR2 SVGAGI. The V end was cut by 1 base, the J end by 3 bases, with 15 bases between. The CDR3 spans 16 residues.

This clonotype was recorded a few times. The genes are TRBV4-1 and TRBJ2-7; 10 bases line up with TRBD1. Germline V gives CDR1 MGHRA, CDR2 YSYEKL. Trimming cost V 4 bases and J 5 bases; bases outside gene matches: 8. The CDR3 length is 15 residues. The CDR3 region is CASSPPGQGTHEQYF. DNA of the CDR3: TGCGCCAGCAGCCCGCCGGGACAGGGGACGCACGAGCAGTACTTC.

This clonotype occurred many times. V is TRBV12-3 or TRBV12-4 and J is TRBJ2-5; 12 nucleotides match TRBD2. The CDR3 contains 19 residues. V gave up 1 base and J gave up 3 bases; unmatched junction bases: 12. The chain's CDR3 is CASSLEKTSGRPGEETQYF. Here the CDR3 DNA reads TGTGCCAGCAGTTTAGAGAAAACTAGCGGGAGGCCCGGGGAAGAGACCCAGTACTTC.

A word on this clonotype: It may be a read error: a sequence one base away is much more abundant. The chain links TRBV6-1 to TRBJ2-1, with unresolved D. Germline V gene data show CDR1 as MNHNS and CDR2 as SASEGT. Trimming removed 4 bases from V and 8 bases from J, with 3 bases in between. The CDR3 spans 10 residues. This chain's CDR3 is CASSVHEQFF. The CDR3 coding sequence is TGTGCCAGCAGTGTGCATGAGCAGTTCTTC.

Concerning this clonotype: Given the absence of the conserved phenylalanine or tryptophan at the CDR3 end, a read error is likely. V usage is TRBV28 and J usage is TRBJ2-1; D unclear. V was shortened by 1 base and J by 6 bases, with 10 bases between the two germline ends. The CDR3 is made up of 14 amino acids. CDR1 is MDHEN and CDR2 is SYDVKM in the germline V gene. CDR3 nucleotide sequence: TGTGCCAGCAGTTTATTAGTGCGCCGCAATGAGCAGTTCCTC. This encodes CASSLLVRRNEQFL.

This clonotype has a count of ten or more. The chain is built from TRBV29-1 and TRBJ1-1; possibly TRBD1 for D (5 bases). V lost 3 bases and J 11 bases, leaving 16 bases between the germline ends. Germline CDR1 reads SQVTM; CDR2 reads ANQGSEA. The CDR3 loop spans 12 amino acids. CDR3 coding DNA: TGCAGCGTTGACGGACAAGGTTTTACGGCTTTCTTT. Amino acid sequence: CSVDGQGFTAFF.